This is a list of T cell receptor beta chains from one sample in a study of T-cell memory formation after mild COVID-19. TCRdb re-called the 5' RACE reads through MiXCR, storing one row per CDR3 protein. This sample has about 140,000 distinct CDR3 sequences, with about 14% found just once. The sample was PBMCs or a T cell subset sorted from them (not recorded which). The receptors come from an adult woman who had mild COVID-19 (a few samples of this study predate the infection). Cell type and time point are not known. The CDR3 runs from the conserved cysteine through the conserved F or W. D genes are given only for firm matches. Size values are once, few and many counts, or a class for expanded clones, and some rows have none.

d_gene	abundance	v_gene	j_gene	CDR3aa	CDR3nt
-	few	TRBV12-3/TRBV12-4	TRBJ1-1	CASTRRNTEAFF	TGTGCCAGCACACGGAGAAACACTGAAGCTTTCTTT
-	-	TRBV4-3	TRBJ2-5	CASSQGLGQGGETQYF	TGCGCCAGCAGCCAAGGCCTCGGTCAGGGTGGGGAGACCCAGTACTTC
-	-	TRBV6-4	TRBJ2-3	CASSNEGVTQYF	TGTGCCAGCAGTAATGAGGGTGTTACGCAGTATTTT
TRBD1	-	TRBV7-2	TRBJ2-7	CASTGTGRYEQYF	TGTGCCAGCACCGGGACAGGGCGCTACGAGCAGTACTTC
-	-	TRBV24-1	TRBJ2-2	CATSDFGQLNTGELFF	TGTGCCACCAGTGACTTCGGACAGCTGAACACCGGGGAGCTGTTTTTT
-	few	TRBV4-3	TRBJ2-1	CASSQDPASSYNEQFF	TGCGCCAGCAGCCAAGATCCGGCTAGCAGTTACAATGAGCAGTTCTTC
TRBD1	few	TRBV5-1	TRBJ2-1	CASSLNFGWTGPSEQFF	TGCGCCAGCAGCTTGAATTTTGGCTGGACAGGCCCTAGTGAGCAGTTCTTC
TRBD1	-	TRBV27	TRBJ2-3	CASGIRYDRASDTQYF	TGTGCCAGCGGGATTCGATACGACAGGGCGTCCGATACGCAGTATTTT
-	-	TRBV30	TRBJ2-3	CAWSEGYRDTQYF	TGTGCCTGGAGTGAGGGGTACAGAGATACGCAGTATTTT
TRBD1	many	TRBV5-1	TRBJ2-6	CASSNRDRAGSGANVLTF	TGCGCCAGCAGTAACCGGGACAGGGCCGGCTCTGGGGCCAACGTCCTGACTTTC
-	few	TRBV20-1	TRBJ2-1	CSARDGRGQYNEQFF	TGCAGTGCTAGAGATGGGAGGGGACAGTACAATGAGCAGTTCTTC
TRBD1	-	TRBV5-1	TRBJ2-2	CASSFSWTSTGMNTGELFF	TGCGCCAGCAGCTTTTCTTGGACTTCGACAGGGATGAACACCGGGGAGCTGTTTTTT
-	many	TRBV4-1	TRBJ2-7	CASSQVGSTRDEQYF	TGCGCCAGCAGCCAAGTCGGCTCGACTCGGGACGAGCAGTACTTC
-	few	TRBV5-6	TRBJ2-5	CASSPAPAPRETQYF	TGTGCCAGCAGCCCAGCGCCAGCGCCTCGGGAGACCCAGTACTTC
-	-	TRBV30	TRBJ1-1	CAWSVMGGWTEAFF	TGTGCCTGGAGTGTAATGGGGGGGTGGACTGAAGCTTTCTTT
-	-	TRBV5-1	TRBJ2-3	CASSSQGSDTQYF	TGCGCCAGCAGCTCCCAAGGCTCAGATACGCAGTATTTT
TRBD1	many	TRBV5-5	TRBJ2-5	CASSLIGGGQETQYF	TGTGCCAGCAGCTTGATAGGGGGCGGCCAAGAGACCCAGTACTTC
-	few	TRBV9	TRBJ2-2	CASSLRAGISNTGELFF	TGTGCCAGCAGCCTCCGGGCTGGGATTTCCAACACCGGGGAGCTGTTTTTT
-	few	TRBV12-3/TRBV12-4	TRBJ2-1	CASSTRLSHEQFF	TGTGCCAGCAGTACCCGGTTGAGCCATGAGCAGTTCTTC
-	-	TRBV5-1	TRBJ1-1	CASSLSSTEAFF	TGCGCCAGCAGCTTGTCCAGCACTGAAGCTTTCTTT
TRBD2	few	TRBV24-1	TRBJ2-3	CATSEASGMRGDTQYF	TGTGCCACCAGTGAGGCGAGCGGGATGCGGGGAGATACGCAGTATTTT